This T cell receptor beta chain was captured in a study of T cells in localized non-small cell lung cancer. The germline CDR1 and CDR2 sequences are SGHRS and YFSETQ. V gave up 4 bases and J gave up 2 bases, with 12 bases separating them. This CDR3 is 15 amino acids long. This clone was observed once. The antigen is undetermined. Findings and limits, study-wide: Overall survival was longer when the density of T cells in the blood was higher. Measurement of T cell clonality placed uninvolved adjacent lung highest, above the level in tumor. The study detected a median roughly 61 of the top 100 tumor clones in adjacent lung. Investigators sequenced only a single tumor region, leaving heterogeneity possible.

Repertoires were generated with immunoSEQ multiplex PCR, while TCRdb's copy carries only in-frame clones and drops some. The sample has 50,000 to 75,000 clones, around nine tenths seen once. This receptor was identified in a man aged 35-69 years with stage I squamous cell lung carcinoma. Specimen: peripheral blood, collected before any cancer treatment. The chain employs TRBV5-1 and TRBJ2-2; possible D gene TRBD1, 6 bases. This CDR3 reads CASSAMTGNTGELFF. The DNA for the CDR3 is TGCGCCAGCAGCGCAATGACAGGAAACACCGGGGAGCTGTTTTTT. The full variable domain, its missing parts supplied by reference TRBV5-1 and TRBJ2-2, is KAGVTQTPRYLIKTRGQQVTLSCSPISGHRSVSWYQQTPGQGLQFLFEYFSETQRNKGNFPGRFSGRQFSNSRSEMNVSTLELGDSALYLCASSAMTGNTGELFFGEGSRLTVL.